This T cell receptor (beta chain) appears in the sequencing data of a study of blood T cell repertoires in COVID-19 (TCRdb year 2020). With respect to the entire study: Collaborator samples came from the United States, Italy and Spain and covered acute and convalescent phases of COVID-19. The material from the prospective study consisted of cDNA or gDNA derived from T cells, B-cell-depleted T cells, or PBMCs. Deeply sampled blood TCRbeta repertoires from subjects exposed to, actively infected with, or recovered from COVID-19 were included in the dataset. A freely available public database, intended as a resource for researchers studying the immune response to SARS-CoV-2, is where the repertoires were released. Samples were obtained from the ongoing ImmuneRACE study (first 160 participants) and from approximately 1,200 subjects provided by 6 global collaborators. Nearly every sample came with metadata listing a de-identified subject ID, COVID-19 status, age in years and sex. Where available, HLA class I and class II types were taken from metadata supplied by the sample provider and were not determined by assay-based typing. The investigation overall reported the following: The quantity of clinical and demographic metadata differed by source and by participant and was supplied without curation.

For this clone: Its antigen remains unidentified. Nothing much larger sits one base from this clone, and base qualities are not available.

The immunoSEQ Assay, a bias-controlled multiplex PCR, was used to amplify TCRbeta CDR3 regions from genomic DNA. As for the authors' bioinformatics: The number of nucleated cells in each sample was estimated by amplification of reference gene primers within the assay. To quantify the absolute abundance of each unique TCRbeta CDR3 rearrangement, sequence reads were collapsed and filtered. Productive Simpson clonality was computed per sample as the square root of Simpson's diversity index over productive rearrangements. TCRdb mirrors the immuneACCESS table, restricted to in-frame sequences. Some clones are absent from its copies; in checked studies, under half trace to an unresolved V gene, and the reason for the others is unknown. The V and J calls and the clone size are those of that table, but D and trimming were determined from the DNA. The sample data list around 130,000 clones, and roughly 80% of these were observed just once. About a sixth of the sample is held by the ten biggest clonotypes.

Each collaborating institution followed its own protocols to collect whole blood in K2EDTA tubes. For TCRbeta analysis, collaborators shipped samples as frozen whole blood, isolated PBMCs, or DNA extracted from either of those sample types. Inclusive of the bounding cysteine and phenylalanine, the CDR3 is 15 residues long. This entry keeps only the CDR3 DNA: 45 bases, framed from base 1. The germline V gene gives CDR1 as SGHNT and CDR2 as YENEEA. Here V drops 5 bases and J drops 4 bases, and the junction holds 11 bases not matched to any gene. This clonotype originated in a woman older than 75 with acute or convalescent COVID-19. The chain employs TRBV11-3 and TRBJ2-7, with 7 middle bases fitting TRBD1. The sample was peripheral blood. The sequenced DNA: TGTGCCAGCAGCAGAGAGACAGGGCCCGCGTACGAGCAGTACTTC. It codes for CASSRETGPAYEQYF.